This is a list of T cell receptor beta chains from one sample in a study of CD4 T cells in relation to SARS-CoV-2 and coronaviruses. Sequencing was performed with immunoSEQ multiplex PCR; in TCRdb, only in-frame clones are kept and a portion is missing. This table holds about 59,000 clones, 86% found once. The sequenced sample was memory CD4+ T cells from PBMCs. These receptors all come from a human donor in good health. Both conserved end residues are part of each CDR3. Fields, in order: J gene, V gene, clone size, D gene, CDR3 DNA, CDR3 protein. The D gene is left open where the match is weak. For some rows the clone size is stated as once, few or many, or as a class when expanded; others skip it.

>TRBJ2-7|TRBV21-1|NA|NA
TGTGCCAGCAGCAAAGAAAGCGGGAGGGCCAGGTACGAGCAGTACTTC
CASSKESGRARYEQYF
>TRBJ1-1|TRBV5-1|NA|NA
TGCGCCAGCGGACTGGGGGGGGGTACTGAAGCTTTCTTT
CASGLGGGTEAFF
>TRBJ1-2|TRBV19|NA|NA
TGTGCCAGTAGTCCGGGGGGGTTGGAGCTTAACTATGGCTACACCTTC
CASSPGGLELNYGYTF
>TRBJ2-1|TRBV3-1/TRBV3-2|NA|TRBD2
TGTGCCAGCAGCCGACTGACTAGCGGGCCCTACAATGAGCAGTTCTTC
CASSRLTSGPYNEQFF
>TRBJ1-6|TRBV28|NA|NA
TGTGCCAGCAGTTTAGTGGATATGGGGGCGCGTTATAATTCACCCCTCCACTTT
CASSLVDMGARYNSPLHF
>TRBJ1-2|TRBV5-4|NA|TRBD1
TGTGCCAGCAGCTCGACAGGGATCTACGTCGGTGGCTACACCTTC
CASSSTGIYVGGYTF
>TRBJ1-4|TRBV5-1|NA|NA
TGCGCCAGCAGCTTGGCAGGGTTAACTAATGAAAAACTGTTTTTT
CASSLAGLTNEKLFF
>TRBJ1-5|TRBV19|NA|TRBD1
TGTGCCAGTAGCCCAGGGGACAGGGGGCTCCCCAGCAATCAGCCCCAGCATTTT
CASSPGDRGLPSNQPQHF
>TRBJ1-2|TRBV19|NA|NA
TGTGCCAGTAGTATAGGCACTCTCCGTTATGGCTACACCTTC
CASSIGTLRYGYTF
>TRBJ2-2|TRBV9|NA|NA
TGTGCCAGCAGCGGGGGACGGACCGGGGAGCTGTTTTTT
CASSGGRTGELFF
>TRBJ2-3|TRBV27|NA|NA
TGTGCCAGCAGTACGGACCGGAGGGCGCAGTATTTT
CASSTDRRAQYF
>TRBJ2-5|TRBV5-1|NA|TRBD2
TGCGCCAGCAGCGCGGGGACTAGCGGGCTGACGGGGACCCAGTACTTC
CASSAGTSGLTGTQYF
>TRBJ2-7|TRBV6-6|NA|NA
TGTGCCAGCAGGCCAGGACAGTATTCCTACGAGCAGTACTTC
CASRPGQYSYEQYF
>TRBJ2-1|TRBV2|NA|NA
TGTGCCAGCAGGGCCGGGGGACAGAGTAGGTACAATGAGCAGTTCTTC
CASRAGGQSRYNEQFF
>TRBJ2-5|TRBV5-1|NA|TRBD2
TGCGCCAGCAGCCCTAGCGGGAGTCAAGAGACCCAGTACTTC
CASSPSGSQETQYF
>TRBJ2-7|TRBV27|NA|NA
TGTGCCAGCAAGTGGCAGGAGAGATCCTACGAGCAGTACTTC
CASKWQERSYEQYF
>TRBJ2-6|TRBV7-2|NA|NA
TGTGCCAGCAGCTTACGAGGGAGCTCTGGGGCCAACGTCCTGACTTTC
CASSLRGSSGANVLTF
>TRBJ2-3|TRBV19|NA|TRBD2
TGTGCCAGTAGTATACAAGCGGGGCGCACAGATACGCAGTATTTT
CASSIQAGRTDTQYF
>TRBJ2-1|TRBV19|NA|NA
TGTGCCAGTTCGAGTAGCCCAACCTACAATGAGCAGTTCTTC
CASSSSPTYNEQFF
>TRBJ2-1|TRBV7-3|once|NA
TGTGCCAGCAGCTTCGGTGTCCGGAGCAATGAGCAGTTCTTC
CASSFGVRSNEQFF
>TRBJ2-7|TRBV6-1|NA|NA
TGTGCCAGCAGTGACCCCCGGGAGCGGCACTCCTACGAGCAGTACTTC
CASSDPRERHSYEQYF
>TRBJ2-2|TRBV6-5|NA|TRBD1
TGTGCCAGCAGTTGGACAGGGGCTGGCGGGGAGCTGTTTTTT
CASSWTGAGGELFF
>TRBJ1-2|TRBV3-1/TRBV3-2|NA|TRBD1
TGTGCCAGCAGCCAAGTGTTGGACAGGGGCAAAGGCTACACCTTC
CASSQVLDRGKGYTF
>TRBJ2-1|TRBV5-1|NA|NA
TGCGCCAGCAGCTTGGATCCGAGGGCGGGCCACAATGAGCAGTTCTTC
CASSLDPRAGHNEQFF
>TRBJ2-7|TRBV7-9|NA|TRBD1
TGTGCCAGCAGCCATCGCGAGACAGGGACCTACGAGCAGTACTTC
CASSHRETGTYEQYF
>TRBJ2-5|TRBV28|NA|NA
TGTGCCAGCAGTTCTCGACTAAAACAAGAGACCCAGTACTTC
CASSSRLKQETQYF
>TRBJ1-2|TRBV30|NA|NA
TGTGCCTGGACCGGGACGCTAACTAAATATGGCTACACCTTC
CAWTGTLTKYGYTF
>TRBJ1-1|TRBV27|NA|TRBD1
TGTGCCAGCAGTTTATCTACAGGGGCCCCCTCGGCTTTCTTT
CASSLSTGAPSAFF
>TRBJ2-5|TRBV7-3|few|TRBD2
TGTGCCAGCAGCCCGGGACTAGCCGAAGAGACCCAGTACTTC
CASSPGLAEETQYF
>TRBJ1-3|TRBV4-2|medium-sized|NA
TGTGCCAGCAGCCCCGCGGGCAGGCTAAGCTCTGGAAACACCATATATTTT
CASSPAGRLSSGNTIYF
>TRBJ1-3|TRBV28|NA|NA
TGTGCCACAGGGGCTTCTGGAAACACCATATATTTT
CATGASGNTIYF
>TRBJ1-4|TRBV28|NA|TRBD1
TGTGCCAGCAGTCTACCGGGACAGGGGGTGGAAAAACTGTTTTTT
CASSLPGQGVEKLFF
>TRBJ2-1|TRBV6-5|once|NA
TGTGCCAGCAGTTACTCCAACGTAGCATCCGAGCAGTTCTTC
CASSYSNVASEQFF
>TRBJ2-1|TRBV28|NA|TRBD1
TGTGCCAGCATCCCCTCGGACAGGGGCTCCTACAATGAGCAGTTCTTC
CASIPSDRGSYNEQFF
>TRBJ2-2|TRBV5-6|NA|TRBD2
TGTGCCAGCAGCTTGGCCGGGCTAGCGGCAAACACCGGGGAGCTGTTTTTT
CASSLAGLAANTGELFF
>TRBJ2-3|TRBV27|NA|NA
TGTGCCAGCAGTTTATCGGCAATTCGCACAGATACGCAGTATTTT
CASSLSAIRTDTQYF